These 7 T cell receptor beta chains came from one sample sequenced in a study of brain T cells in children with intractable seizures. Using immunoSEQ multiplex PCR, the repertoire was profiled, and TCRdb retains in-frame clones only, with some absent. The sample includes hundreds of thousands of clones, 93% of them seen just once. The sample's time point: blood from clinic visit 5 months post-surgery; TSC patient then seizure free. The input for sequencing was peripheral blood, taken more than 4 months after surgery. Every receptor here comes from a boy younger than two with tuberous sclerosis and intractable seizures.

This chain links TRBV5-1 with TRBJ1-2; unclear D gene. Trimming removed 0 bases at V and 1 base at J, with 10 bases between. Looked up from germline, CDR1 is SGHRS and CDR2 is YFSETQ. The CDR3 sequence is 15 residues long. The CDR3 DNA sequence: TGCGCCAGCAGCTTGGATGGGGTTGGTAACTATGGCTACACCTTC. It yields the protein CASSLDGVGNYGYTF.

This chain uses TRBV19 with TRBJ1-1; no clear D. The V end lost 3 bases, the J end lost 1 base, and 9 bases lay between the germline ends. This CDR3 contains 14 residues. Germline CDR1 and CDR2: LNHDA and SQIVND (reference sequence). CDR3 sequence reads: CASSIKLWNTEAFF. In nucleotides, the CDR3 is TGTGCCAGTAGTATTAAGTTATGGAACACTGAAGCTTTCTTT.

V usage is TRBV3-1 (or the pseudogene TRBV3-2) and J usage is TRBJ2-7; tentative D call: TRBD2 (5 bases). CDR1 LGHDT and CDR2 YNNKEL come from the germline V gene (reference sequence). V was clipped by 0 bases and J by 0 bases, with 18 bases between them. The CDR3 sequence is 18 residues long. CDR3 sequence (DNA): TGTGCCAGCAGCCAAGATAGGCGCCTTAGCGTGAACTCCTACGAGCAGTACTTC. Its protein product is CASSQDRRLSVNSYEQYF.

Notes on this clone: Other DNA sequences within the sample encode an identical CDR3. V is TRBV6-5 and J is TRBJ2-1; D is unresolved. Deletions cut 7 bases from V and 7 bases from J, with 5 bases between. The CDR3 sequence is 10 residues long. From germline, CDR1 is MNHEY and CDR2 SVGAGI. The CDR3 region has the DNA TGTGCCAGCAAGTGGAATGAGCAGTTCTTC. Translation gives CASKWNEQFF.

The chain carries TRBV15 and TRBJ2-4, with D perhaps TRBD1 or TRBD2 (6 bases each). The CDR3 length is 17 residues. Deletions cut 0 bases from V and 0 bases from J, with 12 bases between. CDR1 and CDR2 from the germline V gene are LNHNV and YYDKDF (reference sequence). The CDR3 coding sequence is TGTGCCACCAGCAGAGATCAAGGGGGACTAGCCAAAAACATTCAGTACTTC. It specifies CATSRDQGGLAKNIQYF.

The gene calls are TRBV24-1 and TRBJ2-2, with D perhaps TRBD1 (7 bases). Germline assignment: CDR1 KGHDR and CDR2 SFDVKD. The CDR3 is 14 residues long. Trimming pared 6 bases from V and 5 bases from J, leaving 12 bases between. Here the CDR3 DNA reads TGTGCCACCAGTCCAGGGGGGTGGACCGGGGAGCTGTTTTTT. Translation: CATSPGGWTGELFF.

The J gene is TRBJ2-3, the V gene TRBV6-2 or TRBV6-3, with TRBD2 matching over 10 bases. The CDR3 is 18 amino acids. J gave up 2 bases and V 6 bases, and 14 bases lay outside the gene matches. Germline V gives CDR1 MNHEY, CDR2 SVGEGT. CDR3 sequence: CASSLWGSGRPPTDTQYF. In DNA, the CDR3 is TGTGCCAGCAGCCTGTGGGGTAGCGGGAGGCCCCCCACAGATACGCAGTATTTT.